The clone carrying this T cell receptor beta chain was seen many times. Its antigen is undetermined. MiXCR, applied by TCRdb to the multiplex PCR reads, yields one record per CDR3 protein. This sample has around 230,000 distinct CDR3 sequences, with 32% found just once. The sample originates from a study of breast tumors, draining lymph nodes, adjacent tissues. Whole-study findings and limits: Compared with lymph nodes, tumors were less diverse; compared with nontumor tissue, more. Compared with basal-like, luminal-like tumors shared significantly more repertoire with nontumor tissue. Tumor T cell lymph node origin was a supported hypothesis, not proven. The data were judged consistent with most tumor T cells coming from lymph node and expanding in tumor.

Axillary draining lymph nodes of breast cancer patients supplied the node samples. The V and J ends lost 4 bases and 10 bases respectively, with 11 bases between them. The CDR3 loop spans 13 amino acids. The sample comprised axillary lymph node tissue. The sequence came from a female donor with breast cancer. Some clones in this sample may be carry-over from other donors' samples. V gene TRBV12-3 or TRBV12-4 combines with J gene TRBJ1-6; TRBD1 might be the D (5 bases). The CDR3 DNA reads as TGTGCCAGCAGTTCTGGGACGTTGTCACCCCTCCACTTT. Its translation: CASSSGTLSPLHF.